A selection of T cell receptor beta chains follows, all from one sample in a study of control samples from healthy donors and cancer patients. The data were produced by immunoSEQ multiplex PCR, yet TCRdb's version contains in-frame clones alone and is incomplete. The sample holds about 140,000 clones; about 90% are singletons and the top ten take approximately 3.4%. Sequencing was done on a sample of blood. These TCRs come from a young man in good health. Both conserved end residues are part of each CDR3. A D gene is named only where the DNA matches it firmly. Size is omitted from some rows. Given values are once, few, many or a class for expanded clones.

TRBV5-4	.	.	TRBJ1-1	TGTGCCAGCAGCTTGGGAAGCATGAACACTGAAGCTTTCTTT	CASSLGSMNTEAFF
TRBV7-3	.	.	TRBJ2-2	TGTGCCAGCAGCCCGTCGAGGAGCCTGAACACCGGGGAGCTGTTTTTT	CASSPSRSLNTGELFF
TRBV1	.	.	TRBJ2-3	TGCACCAGCAGCCAAGATCCCGCAGGGCAATTTAGCACAGATACGCAGTATTTT	CTSSQDPAGQFSTDTQYF
TRBV7-3	.	.	TRBJ2-6	TGTGCCAGCAGCTCCACAGGGATGACTGGGGCCAACGTCCTGACTTTC	CASSSTGMTGANVLTF
TRBV18	.	.	TRBJ1-2	TGTGCCAGCTCAATACAGGGTGGTGGCTACACCTTC	CASSIQGGGYTF
TRBV2	.	once	TRBJ1-3	TGTGCCAGCAGTGAAAGGAGGGGGGCGACGGGAAACACCATATATTTT	CASSERRGATGNTIYF
TRBV6-5	.	.	TRBJ1-1	TGTGCCAGCAGTTACTCGGTGGGATCTATGAACACTGAAGCTTTCTTT	CASSYSVGSMNTEAFF
TRBV9	.	.	TRBJ2-7	TGTGCCAGCAGCGGACGGGACCGAACCTACGAGCAGTACTTC	CASSGRDRTYEQYF
TRBV27	TRBD1	.	TRBJ1-2	TGTGCCAGCAGTCCCGACCGGACAGGGCTCTTCTATGGCTACACCTTC	CASSPDRTGLFYGYTF
TRBV7-2	.	.	TRBJ1-5	TGTGCCAGCAGCTGGGTGTTTGGGGAGAATCAGCCCCAGCATTTT	CASSWVFGENQPQHF
TRBV6-1	.	.	TRBJ1-5	TGTGCCAGCAGTGTAACAGGGTATCCAAGCAATCAGCCCCAGCATTTT	CASSVTGYPSNQPQHF
TRBV28	.	.	TRBJ2-7	TGTGCCAGCAGTTTATGGGCTAGCAGCTTATACGAGCAGTACTTC	CASSLWASSLYEQYF
TRBV2	.	.	TRBJ2-7	TGTGCCAGCAGTGTCCGCTACGAGCAGTACTTC	CASSVRYEQYF
TRBV27	.	once	TRBJ2-7	TGTGCCAGCACTGGACCAACAGACTACGAGCAGTACTTC	CASTGPTDYEQYF
TRBV12-5	TRBD2	few	TRBJ2-7	TGTGCTAGTGGTTTGGCCGCTAGCGGGGGGGCCCTTTACGAGCAGTACTTC	CASGLAASGGALYEQYF
TRBV4-2	.	.	TRBJ2-3	TGTGCCAGCAGTCCCCTAGGCGGTACGCAGTATTTT	CASSPLGGTQYF
TRBV12-5	TRBD2	.	TRBJ2-3	TGTGCTAGTGGTTTGCCCCGACTAGCGGGGGCTAATACGCAGTATTTT	CASGLPRLAGANTQYF
TRBV28	.	.	TRBJ1-3	TGTGCCACTACAACAAGCTCTGGAAACACCATATATTTT	CATTTSSGNTIYF
TRBV28	.	.	TRBJ1-1	TGTGCCAGCAGTTTAGGGCCAAGGGCTTTCTTT	CASSLGPRAFF
TRBV5-1	.	.	TRBJ2-1	TGCGCCAGCAGCTTATGGGCAGGGGCCTACAATGAGCAGTTCTTC	CASSLWAGAYNEQFF
TRBV28	TRBD1	.	TRBJ1-2	TGTGCCAGCAGACTGGGACAGGGGATCGTCTATGGCTACACCTTC	CASRLGQGIVYGYTF
TRBV24-1	.	few	TRBJ2-3	TGTGCCACCAGTGGACTCCGAGACACAGATACGCAGTATTTT	CATSGLRDTDTQYF
TRBV11-2	TRBD2	once	TRBJ2-3	TGTGCCAGCAGCCTTAGCGGGGCCCCTTTCACAGATACGCAGTATTTT	CASSLSGAPFTDTQYF
TRBV5-3	.	.	TRBJ1-5	TGTGCCAACCCTTGGGGACATCAGCCCCAGCATTTT	CANPWGHQPQHF
TRBV30	.	.	TRBJ2-2	TGTGCCTGCAGAACACACGGTCGACAGGCCAACACCGGGGAGCTGTTTTTT	CACRTHGRQANTGELFF
TRBV2	.	.	TRBJ2-7	TGTGCCAGCAGTGACATGACAGGCCTCGACTACGAGCAGTACTTC	CASSDMTGLDYEQYF